This is a list of T cell receptor beta chains from one sample in a study of siplizumab effects on memory and regulatory T cells. The protocol was immunoSEQ multiplex PCR, while the TCRdb copy is restricted to in-frame clones and leaves out a portion. The sample includes around 72,000 clones, about 90% of them seen just once. Sequencing was done on a sample of CD8+ T cells sorted from blood. The receptors derive from a human donor in good health. Both conserved end residues are part of each CDR3.

V	J	CDR3
TRBV5-4	TRBJ2-6	CASSLVGAGANVLTF
TRBV27	TRBJ2-7	CASSSVAWIHEQYF
TRBV13	TRBJ2-7	CASSLSRAYEQYF
TRBV2	TRBJ2-7	CASSDRSGVEQYF
TRBV27	TRBJ2-1	CASSAGTSGYNEQFF
TRBV13	TRBJ2-7	CASSFRFGIHEQYF
TRBV2	TRBJ2-7	CARKSPGQGFIEQYF
TRBV6-6	TRBJ1-4	CASSYSKGGRGEKLFF
TRBV6-6	TRBJ2-1	CASSYIRDEQFF
TRBV6-1	TRBJ1-2	CASSGSTRAARGRKTYGYTF
TRBV27	TRBJ1-1	CASSRGTGGWEAFF
TRBV2	TRBJ2-1	CASINSLAGGLYNEQFF
TRBV2	TRBJ2-1	CASSLQTSGSYNEQFF
TRBV7-9	TRBJ1-2	CASSATQNPPIFYTF
TRBV27	TRBJ2-2	CASSIVTGELFF